The clone carrying this T cell receptor (beta chain) was observed a few times. Produced via immunoSEQ multiplex PCR; TCRdb's table is partial and in-frame only. This sample has under 1,100,000 clones; around four fifths occur once, and the top ten carry 1.4% to 1.5%. The data originate from a study of shared clonotypes between healthy human individuals. CDR3 size: 14 residues. Germline CDR1 LNHDA, CDR2 SQIVND (reference sequence). Trimming removed 4 bases from V and 4 bases from J; junction bases left unmatched: 5. This chain links TRBV19 with TRBJ1-1, with 8 bases identical to TRBD1. Sample: memory CD4+ T cells sorted from blood. Subset noted: CD45RA-negative fraction. This TCR derives from a man aged 18 to 35 in good health. The CDR3 spells CASSNQGARTEAFF. The CDR3 DNA reads as TGTGCCAGTAGTAACCAGGGGGCGCGCACTGAAGCTTTCTTT.